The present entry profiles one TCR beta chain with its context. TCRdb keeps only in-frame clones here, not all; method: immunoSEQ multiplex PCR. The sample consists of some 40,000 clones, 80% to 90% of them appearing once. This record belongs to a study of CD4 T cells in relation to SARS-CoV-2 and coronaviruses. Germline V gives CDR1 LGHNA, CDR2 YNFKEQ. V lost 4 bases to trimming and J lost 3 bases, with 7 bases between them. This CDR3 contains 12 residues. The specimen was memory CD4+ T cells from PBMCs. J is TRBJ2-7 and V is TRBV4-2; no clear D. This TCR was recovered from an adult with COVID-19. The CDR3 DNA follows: TGTGCCAGCAGCCGGCCTAGCTACGAGCAGTACTTC. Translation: CASSRPSYEQYF.